The TCR beta chain under discussion was sequenced for a study of blood T cell repertoires in COVID-19. Whole-study context: Sample material is recorded as cDNA or gDNA derived from T cells, B-cell-depleted T cells, or PBMCs.

The V gene's germline CDR1 is MNHEY and CDR2 SMNVEV (reference sequence). Trimming took off 5 bases at V and 4 bases at J, with 12 bases between the two ends. The length of the CDR3 is 13 residues. The participants were between about 18 and 90 years old and came from 24 US areas. Participant-given clinical history determined each cohort assignment. Authors' data handling: Reference gene primer amplification in the assay estimated nucleated cell counts. The data were produced by immunoSEQ multiplex PCR, yet TCRdb's version contains in-frame clones alone and is incomplete. V and J calls and clone size are those listed in that table; D and trimming were worked out from the DNA. The table shows 250,000 or so clones, with roughly nine tenths occurring only once.

The receptor was derived from a woman aged 18-29 years who had recovered from COVID-19. The source material was PBMCs or T cells enriched from blood (not recorded which). The chain has TRBV27 and TRBJ2-7; D uncertain. Here the CDR3 DNA reads TGTGCCAGCAGTCATTCCCCGAGTTACGAGCAGTACTTC. Translation gives CASSHSPSYEQYF.